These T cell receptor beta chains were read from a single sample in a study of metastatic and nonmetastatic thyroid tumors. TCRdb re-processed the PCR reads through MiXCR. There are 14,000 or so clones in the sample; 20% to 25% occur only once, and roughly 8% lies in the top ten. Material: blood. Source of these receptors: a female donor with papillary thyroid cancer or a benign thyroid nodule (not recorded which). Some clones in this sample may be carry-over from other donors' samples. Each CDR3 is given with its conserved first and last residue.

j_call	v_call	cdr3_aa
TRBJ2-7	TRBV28	CASSGDRGGYEQYF
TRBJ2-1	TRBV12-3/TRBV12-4	CASSPGTSGRNSYNEQFF
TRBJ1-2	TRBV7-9	CASSLDRDYGYTF
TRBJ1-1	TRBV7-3	CASSSGTWTEAFF
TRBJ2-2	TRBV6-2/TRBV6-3	CASSGLAGDTGELFF
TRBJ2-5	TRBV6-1	CASSEAVRAQETQYF
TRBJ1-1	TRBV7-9	CASSTQGEGTEAFF
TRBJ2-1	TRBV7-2	CASSGAVSSYNEQFF
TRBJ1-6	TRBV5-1	CASSPTADNSPLHF
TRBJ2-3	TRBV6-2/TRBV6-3	CASSYFPSGMKDTQYF
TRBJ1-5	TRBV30	CAWSVLSTNQPQHF
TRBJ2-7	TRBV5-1	CASSLARTRLAGVQNEQYF
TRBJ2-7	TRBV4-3	CASSQDTNTYEQYF
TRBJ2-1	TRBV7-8	CASSLVPSPLDQFF
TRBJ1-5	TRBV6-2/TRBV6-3	CASSYSRHPPGNQPQHF
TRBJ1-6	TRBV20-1	CSAPRQGGDSPLHF
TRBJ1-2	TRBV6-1	CASSRPGQTNYGYTF
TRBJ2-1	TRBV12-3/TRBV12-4	CASRPTSGSLGEQFF
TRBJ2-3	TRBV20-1	CSAIDVGAGGITDTQCF
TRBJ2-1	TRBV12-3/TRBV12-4	CASSLDRLLAGTRNEQFF
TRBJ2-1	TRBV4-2	CASSQDLGLAYNEQFF
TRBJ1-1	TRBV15	CATSRDQGGAFF
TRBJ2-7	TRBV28	CASSLGSGGTYEQYF
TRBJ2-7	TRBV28	CASEGRQGAYEQYF
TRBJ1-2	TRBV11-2	CASSLSAAYGYTF
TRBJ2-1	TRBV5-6	CASSLGGFNEQFF
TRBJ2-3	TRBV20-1	CSAAGGGGTDTQYF
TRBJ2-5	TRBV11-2	CASSFSLFLETQYF
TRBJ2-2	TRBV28	CASSQLSRRDRGSGELFF
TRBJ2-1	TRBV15	CATSREKGSSSYNEQFF
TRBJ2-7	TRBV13	CVPPLGVDHFSYEQYF
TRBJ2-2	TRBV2	CASKGGRNTGELFF
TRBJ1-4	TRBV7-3	CASSLLAGGQGEEKLFF
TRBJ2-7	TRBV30	CAWRTGNYEQYF
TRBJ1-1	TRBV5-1	CASSLKSPGLRQGEAFF
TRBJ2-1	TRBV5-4	CASDRGDYNEQFF
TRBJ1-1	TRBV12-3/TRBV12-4	CASSLTRWAEAFF
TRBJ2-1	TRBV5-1	CASSLSRGQIYNEQFF
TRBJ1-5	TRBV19	CASSMDNNQPQHF
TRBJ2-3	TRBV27	CASSLDRAGDRTDTQYF
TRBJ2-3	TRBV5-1	CASRRQITDTQYF